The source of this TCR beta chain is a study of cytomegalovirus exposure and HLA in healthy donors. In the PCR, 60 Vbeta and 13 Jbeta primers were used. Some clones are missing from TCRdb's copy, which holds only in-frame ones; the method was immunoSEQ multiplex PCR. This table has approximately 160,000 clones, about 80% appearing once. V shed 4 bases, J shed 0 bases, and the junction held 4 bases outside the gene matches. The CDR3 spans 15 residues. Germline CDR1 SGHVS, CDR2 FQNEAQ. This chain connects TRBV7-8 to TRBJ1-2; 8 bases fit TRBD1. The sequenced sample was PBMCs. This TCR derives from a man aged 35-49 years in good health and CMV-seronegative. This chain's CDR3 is CASSSQGAANYGYTF. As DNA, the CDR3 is TGTGCCAGCAGCTCTCAGGGGGCAGCTAACTATGGCTACACCTTC.